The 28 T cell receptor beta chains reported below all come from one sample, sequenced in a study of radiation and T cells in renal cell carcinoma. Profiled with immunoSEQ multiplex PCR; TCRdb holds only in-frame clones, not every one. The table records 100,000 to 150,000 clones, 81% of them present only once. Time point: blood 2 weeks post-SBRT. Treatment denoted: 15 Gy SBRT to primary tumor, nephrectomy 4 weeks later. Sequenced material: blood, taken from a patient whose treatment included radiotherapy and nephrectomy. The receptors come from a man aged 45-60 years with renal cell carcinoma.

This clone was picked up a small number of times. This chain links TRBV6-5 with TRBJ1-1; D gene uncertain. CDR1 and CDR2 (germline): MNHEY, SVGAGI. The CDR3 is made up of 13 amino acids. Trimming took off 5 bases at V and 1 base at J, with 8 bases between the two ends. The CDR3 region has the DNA TGTGCCAGCAGTAAGAGGTGGAACACTGAAGCTTTCTTT. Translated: CASSKRWNTEAFF.

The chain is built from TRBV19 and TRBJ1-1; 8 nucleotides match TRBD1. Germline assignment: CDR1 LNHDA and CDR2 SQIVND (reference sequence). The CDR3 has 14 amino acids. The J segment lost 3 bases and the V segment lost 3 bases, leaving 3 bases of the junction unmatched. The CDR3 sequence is CASSMDRVDTEAFF. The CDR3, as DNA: TGTGCCAGTAGTATGGACAGGGTGGACACTGAAGCTTTCTTT.

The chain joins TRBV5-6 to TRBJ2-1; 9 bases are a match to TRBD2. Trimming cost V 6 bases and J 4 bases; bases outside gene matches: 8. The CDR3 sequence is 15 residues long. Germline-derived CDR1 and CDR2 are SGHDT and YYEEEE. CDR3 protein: CASNALAGEYNEQFF. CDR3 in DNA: TGTGCCAGCAACGCCTTAGCGGGAGAGTACAATGAGCAGTTCTTC.

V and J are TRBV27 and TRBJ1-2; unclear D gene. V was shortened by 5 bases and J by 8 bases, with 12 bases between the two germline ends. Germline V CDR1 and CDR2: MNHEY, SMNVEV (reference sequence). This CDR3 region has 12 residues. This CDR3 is CASSPLGGGYTF. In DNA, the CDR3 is TGTGCCAGCAGTCCCCTGGGAGGCGGCTACACCTTC.

The CDR3 spells CASSLSAGGPRGEQFF. DNA of the CDR3: TGTGCCAGCAGTTTATCAGCGGGAGGGCCCAGGGGTGAGCAGTTCTTC. The V and J genes are TRBV27 and TRBJ2-1; 10 nucleotides match TRBD2. Per the germline V gene, CDR1 is MNHEY and CDR2 is SMNVEV (reference sequence). V was pared by 0 bases and J by 9 bases, with 8 bases of the junction left unmatched. The CDR3 spans 16 residues.

The CDR3 sequence: CATSRDSGFPDTQYF. CDR3 sequence (DNA): TGTGCCACCAGCAGAGATTCGGGCTTCCCAGATACGCAGTATTTT. The V and J genes are TRBV15 and TRBJ2-3, with D uncertain. The CDR3 is made up of 15 amino acids. Germline V gives CDR1 LNHNV, CDR2 YYDKDF (reference sequence). The V gene lost 0 bases and the J gene lost 4 bases, with 11 bases spanning the gap.

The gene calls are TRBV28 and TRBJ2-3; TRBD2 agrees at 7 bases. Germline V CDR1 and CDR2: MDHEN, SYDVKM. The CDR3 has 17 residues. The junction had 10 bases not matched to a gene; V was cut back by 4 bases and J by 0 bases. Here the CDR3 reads CASSYPTSSSSTDTQYF. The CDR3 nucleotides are TGTGCCAGCAGTTACCCGACTAGCAGTTCCAGCACAGATACGCAGTATTTT.

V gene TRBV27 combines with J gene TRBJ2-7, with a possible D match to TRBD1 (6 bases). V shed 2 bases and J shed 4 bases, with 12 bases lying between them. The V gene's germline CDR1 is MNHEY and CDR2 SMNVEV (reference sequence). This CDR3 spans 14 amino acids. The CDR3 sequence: CASSLGTPAYEQYF. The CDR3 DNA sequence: TGTGCCAGCAGTTTAGGGACACCAGCATACGAGCAGTACTTC.

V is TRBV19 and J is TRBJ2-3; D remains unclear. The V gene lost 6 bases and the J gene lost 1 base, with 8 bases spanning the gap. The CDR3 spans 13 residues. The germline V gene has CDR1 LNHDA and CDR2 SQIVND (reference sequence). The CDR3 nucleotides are TGTGCCAGTAGGGTGGTCGGCACAGATACGCAGTATTTT. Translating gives CASRVVGTDTQYF. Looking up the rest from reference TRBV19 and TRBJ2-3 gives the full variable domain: DGGITQSPKYLFRKEGQNVTLSCEQNLNHDAMYWYRQDPGQGLRLIYYSQIVNDFQKGDIAEGYSVSREKKESFPLTVTSAQKNPTAFYLCASRVVGTDTQYFGPGTRLTVL.

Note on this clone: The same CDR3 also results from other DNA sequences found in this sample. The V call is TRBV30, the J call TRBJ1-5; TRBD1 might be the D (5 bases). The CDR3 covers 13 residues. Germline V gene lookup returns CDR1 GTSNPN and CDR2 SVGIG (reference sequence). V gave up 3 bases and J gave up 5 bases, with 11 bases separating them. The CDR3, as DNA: TGTGCCTGGAGCTCACAGGACGATCAGCCCCAGCATTTT. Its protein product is CAWSSQDDQPQHF.

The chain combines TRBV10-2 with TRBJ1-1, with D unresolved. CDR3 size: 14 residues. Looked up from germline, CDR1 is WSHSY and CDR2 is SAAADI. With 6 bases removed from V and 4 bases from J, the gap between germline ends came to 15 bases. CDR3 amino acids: CASRGGREGTEAFF. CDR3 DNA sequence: TGCGCCAGCAGAGGAGGGCGAGAGGGCACTGAAGCTTTCTTT.

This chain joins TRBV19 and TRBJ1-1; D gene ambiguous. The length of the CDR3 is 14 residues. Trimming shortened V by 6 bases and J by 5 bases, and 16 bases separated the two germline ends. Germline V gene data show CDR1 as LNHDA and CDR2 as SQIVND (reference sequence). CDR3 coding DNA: TGTGCCAGTAGCCTAAATACCCCCCCTACTGAAGCTTTCTTT. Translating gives CASSLNTPPTEAFF.

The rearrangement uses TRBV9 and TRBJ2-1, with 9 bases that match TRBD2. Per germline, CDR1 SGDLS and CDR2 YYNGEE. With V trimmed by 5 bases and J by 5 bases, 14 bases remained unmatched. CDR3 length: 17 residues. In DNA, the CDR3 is TGTGCCAGCAGGAGCGGAAGCGGGGGGAATATTCACAATGAGCAGTTCTTC. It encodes CASRSGSGGNIHNEQFF.

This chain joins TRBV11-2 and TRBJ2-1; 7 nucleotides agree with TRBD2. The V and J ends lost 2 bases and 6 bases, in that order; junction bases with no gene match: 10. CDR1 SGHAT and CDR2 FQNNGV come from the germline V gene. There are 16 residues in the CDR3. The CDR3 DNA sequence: TGTGCCAGCAGCTTACGTGGTTTCGGGGGGTTCAATGAGCAGTTCTTC. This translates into CASSLRGFGGFNEQFF. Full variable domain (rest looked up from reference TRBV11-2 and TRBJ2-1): EAGVAQSPRYKIIEKRQSVAFWCNPISGHATLYWYQQILGQGPKLLIQFQNNGVVDDSQLPKDRFSAERLKGVDSTLKIQPAKLEDSAVYLCASSLRGFGGFNEQFFGPGTRLTVL.

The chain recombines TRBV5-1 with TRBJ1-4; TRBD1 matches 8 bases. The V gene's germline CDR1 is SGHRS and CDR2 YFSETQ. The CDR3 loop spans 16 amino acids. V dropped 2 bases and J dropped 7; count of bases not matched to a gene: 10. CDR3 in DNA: TGCGCCAGCAGCTTACAACCGACAGGGGAGGGTGAAAAACTGTTTTTT. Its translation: CASSLQPTGEGEKLFF.

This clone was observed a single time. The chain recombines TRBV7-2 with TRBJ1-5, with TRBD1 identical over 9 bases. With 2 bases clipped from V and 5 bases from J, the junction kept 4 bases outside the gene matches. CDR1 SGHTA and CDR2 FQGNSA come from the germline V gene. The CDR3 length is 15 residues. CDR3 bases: TGTGCCAGCAGCTTAAGACAGGGGGGGGATCAGCCCCAGCATTTT. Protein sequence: CASSLRQGGDQPQHF.

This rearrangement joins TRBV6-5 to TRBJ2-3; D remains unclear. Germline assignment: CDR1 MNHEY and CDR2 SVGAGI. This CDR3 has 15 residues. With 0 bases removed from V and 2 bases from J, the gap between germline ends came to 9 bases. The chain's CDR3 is CASSYSGYSTDTQYF. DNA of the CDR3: TGTGCCAGCAGTTACTCGGGGTATTCCACAGATACGCAGTATTTT.

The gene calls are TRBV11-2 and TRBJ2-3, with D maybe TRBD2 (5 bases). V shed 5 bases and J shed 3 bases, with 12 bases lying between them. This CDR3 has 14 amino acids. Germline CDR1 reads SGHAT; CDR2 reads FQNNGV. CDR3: CASSPLGGTDTQYF. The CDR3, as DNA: TGTGCCAGCAGCCCCCTGGGCGGGACAGATACGCAGTATTTT.

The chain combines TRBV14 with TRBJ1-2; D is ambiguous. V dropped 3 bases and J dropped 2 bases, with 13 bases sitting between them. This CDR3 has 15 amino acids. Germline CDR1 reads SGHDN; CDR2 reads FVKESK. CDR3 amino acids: CASSHDHYSNYGYTF. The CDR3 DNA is TGTGCCAGCAGCCATGACCACTATTCGAACTATGGCTACACCTTC.

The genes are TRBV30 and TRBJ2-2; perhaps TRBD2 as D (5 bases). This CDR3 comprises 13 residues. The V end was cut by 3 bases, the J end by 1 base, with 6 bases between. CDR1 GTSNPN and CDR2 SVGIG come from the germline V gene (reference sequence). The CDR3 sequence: CAWSAGNTGELFF. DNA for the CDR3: TGTGCCTGGAGCGCGGGGAACACCGGGGAGCTGTTTTTT.

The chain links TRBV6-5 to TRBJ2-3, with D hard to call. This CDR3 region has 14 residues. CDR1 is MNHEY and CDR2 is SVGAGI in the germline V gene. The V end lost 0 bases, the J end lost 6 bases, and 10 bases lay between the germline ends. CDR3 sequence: CASSYSGDEDTQYF. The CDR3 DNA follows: TGTGCCAGCAGTTACTCGGGCGACGAGGATACGCAGTATTTT.

This CDR3 reads CASSPSGGNEQYF. The CDR3 DNA reads TGTGCCAGCAGCCCTTCAGGGGGAAACGAGCAGTACTTC. The chain employs TRBV6-5 and TRBJ2-7; 7 nucleotides match TRBD1. After removal of 6 bases from V and 5 bases from J, the junction contained 7 bases not matched to a gene. Germline assignment: CDR1 MNHEY and CDR2 SVGAGI. This CDR3 region has 13 residues.

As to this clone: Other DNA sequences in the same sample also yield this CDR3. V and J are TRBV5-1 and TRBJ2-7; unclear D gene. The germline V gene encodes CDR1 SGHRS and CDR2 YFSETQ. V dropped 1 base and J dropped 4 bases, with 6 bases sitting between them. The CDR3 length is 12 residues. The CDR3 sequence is CASSLRPYEQYF. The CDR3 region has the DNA TGCGCCAGCAGCTTGCGGCCATACGAGCAGTACTTC.

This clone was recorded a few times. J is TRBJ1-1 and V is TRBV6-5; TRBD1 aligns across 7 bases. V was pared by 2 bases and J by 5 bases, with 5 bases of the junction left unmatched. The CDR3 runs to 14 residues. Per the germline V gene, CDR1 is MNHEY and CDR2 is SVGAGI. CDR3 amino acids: CASSYNRGGTEAFF. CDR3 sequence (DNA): TGTGCCAGCAGTTACAACAGGGGAGGGACTGAAGCTTTCTTT.

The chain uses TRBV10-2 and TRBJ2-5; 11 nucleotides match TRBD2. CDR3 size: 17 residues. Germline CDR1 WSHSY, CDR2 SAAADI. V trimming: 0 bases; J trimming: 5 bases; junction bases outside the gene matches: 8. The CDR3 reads CASSESKASGGLETQYF. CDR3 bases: TGCGCCAGCAGTGAGTCGAAAGCTAGCGGGGGGTTGGAGACCCAGTACTTC.

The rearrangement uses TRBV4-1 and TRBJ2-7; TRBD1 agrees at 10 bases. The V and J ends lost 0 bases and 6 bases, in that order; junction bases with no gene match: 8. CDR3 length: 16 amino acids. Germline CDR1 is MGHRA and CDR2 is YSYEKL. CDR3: CASSQDHGQGDREQYF. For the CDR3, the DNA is TGCGCCAGCAGCCAAGACCACGGACAGGGGGATCGCGAGCAGTACTTC.

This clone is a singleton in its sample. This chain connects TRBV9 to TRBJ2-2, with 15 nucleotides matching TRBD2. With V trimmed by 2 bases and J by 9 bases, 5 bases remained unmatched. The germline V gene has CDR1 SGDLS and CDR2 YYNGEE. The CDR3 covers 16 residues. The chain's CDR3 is CASSVTGTSGGRELFF. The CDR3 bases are TGTGCCAGCAGCGTGACCGGGACTAGCGGGGGGAGGGAGCTGTTTTTT.

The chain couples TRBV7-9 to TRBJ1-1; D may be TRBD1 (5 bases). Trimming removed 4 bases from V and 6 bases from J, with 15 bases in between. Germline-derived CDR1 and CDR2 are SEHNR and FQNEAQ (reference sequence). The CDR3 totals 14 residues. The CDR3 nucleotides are TGTGCCAGCAGCTACCCGGCGGGAGGGGCTGAAGCTTTCTTT. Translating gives CASSYPAGGAEAFF.